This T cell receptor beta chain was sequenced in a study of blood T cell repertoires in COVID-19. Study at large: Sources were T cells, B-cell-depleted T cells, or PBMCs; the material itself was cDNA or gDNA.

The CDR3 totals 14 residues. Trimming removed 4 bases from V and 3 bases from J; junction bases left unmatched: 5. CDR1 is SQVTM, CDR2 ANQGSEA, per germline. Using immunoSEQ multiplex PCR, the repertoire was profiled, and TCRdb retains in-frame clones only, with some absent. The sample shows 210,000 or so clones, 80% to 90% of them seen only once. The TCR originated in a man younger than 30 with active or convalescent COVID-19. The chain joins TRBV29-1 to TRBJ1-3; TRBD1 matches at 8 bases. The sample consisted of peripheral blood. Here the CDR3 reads CSVASQGGGNTIYF. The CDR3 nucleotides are TGCAGCGTTGCCTCACAGGGGGGTGGAAACACCATATATTTT.